A selection of T cell receptor beta chains follows, all from one sample in a study of blood T cell repertoires in COVID-19. Profiling relied on immunoSEQ multiplex PCR, and the TCRdb table lists in-frame clones only, not all of them. The sample has some 230,000 clones, roughly 85% seen once; the top ten hold more than 0.75%. Sequencing input: peripheral blood. These receptors were taken from a man in his forties with acute or convalescent COVID-19. Both conserved end residues are part of each CDR3. The D gene is left open where the match is weak. Clone sizes are given selectively: once, few, many, or a class where the clone is expanded.

V	J	size	D	CDR3	DNA
TRBV5-1	TRBJ2-7	NA	TRBD1	CASWDSRSYEQYF	TGCGCCAGCTGGGACAGCCGTTCCTACGAGCAGTACTTC
TRBV7-3	TRBJ1-1	NA	NA	CASSPRGENTEAFF	TGTGCCAGCAGCCCTCGAGGAGAGAACACTGAAGCTTTCTTT
TRBV6-5	TRBJ2-1	NA	TRBD1	CASSPYRGNEQFF	TGTGCCAGCAGTCCTTACAGGGGAAATGAGCAGTTCTTC
TRBV5-5	TRBJ2-7	once	TRBD1	CASSLQGAREQYF	TGTGCCAGCAGCTTACAGGGGGCTCGCGAGCAGTACTTC
TRBV27	TRBJ1-5	NA	NA	CASGLNQPQHF	TGTGCCAGCGGACTGAATCAGCCCCAGCATTTT
TRBV5-6	TRBJ2-7	NA	NA	CASTLFRDVYEQYF	TGTGCCAGCACCCTTTTCCGGGATGTATACGAGCAGTACTTC
TRBV7-2	TRBJ2-1	NA	TRBD2	CASSLVSGGSYNEQFF	TGTGCCAGCAGCTTAGTTAGCGGGGGGTCCTACAATGAGCAGTTCTTC
TRBV29-1	TRBJ1-1	NA	TRBD1	CSCLGQSNTEAFF	TGCAGCTGCTTGGGACAGTCAAACACTGAAGCTTTCTTT
TRBV5-6	TRBJ1-2	NA	NA	CASRRTGYNYGYTF	TGTGCCAGCAGGAGAACAGGGTACAACTATGGCTACACCTTC
TRBV5-1	TRBJ1-2	few	NA	CASSLIPGDGYTF	TGCGCCAGCAGCTTAATTCCCGGGGATGGCTACACCTTC
TRBV9	TRBJ1-5	NA	TRBD1	CASSVTGGGQPQHF	TGTGCCAGCAGCGTTACAGGGGGCGGTCAGCCCCAGCATTTT
TRBV28	TRBJ2-7	NA	TRBD2	CASSLLAGGHYEQYF	TGTGCCAGCAGTCTGCTAGCGGGGGGCCACTACGAGCAGTACTTC
TRBV7-9	TRBJ2-3	NA	NA	CASSLSDTQYF	TGTGCCAGCAGTCTGTCGGATACGCAGTATTTT
TRBV7-9	TRBJ2-2	once	NA	CASSPGVAATGELFF	TGTGCCAGCAGCCCCGGGGTAGCGGCCACCGGGGAGCTGTTTTTT
TRBV25-1	TRBJ2-3	NA	NA	CATSPQGRTDTQYF	TGTGCCACCTCTCCCCAGGGGAGAACAGATACGCAGTATTTT
TRBV7-3	TRBJ2-2	NA	TRBD1	CASSLQGANTGELFF	TGTGCCAGCAGCTTGCAGGGGGCGAACACCGGGGAGCTGTTTTTT
TRBV7-2	TRBJ1-3	once	NA	CASSPRRGAGNTIYF	TGTGCCAGCAGCCCTCGTCGGGGGGCTGGAAACACCATATATTTT
TRBV10-3	TRBJ2-1	NA	NA	CATTYLEGYNEQFF	TGTGCCACCACTTATCTTGAGGGCTACAATGAGCAGTTCTTC
TRBV29-1	TRBJ1-2	NA	NA	CSVGQIYGYTF	TGCAGCGTTGGACAGATTTATGGCTACACCTTC
TRBV4-2	TRBJ1-4	NA	NA	CASSQEGATTNEKLFF	TGTGCCAGCAGCCAAGAAGGGGCAACAACTAATGAAAAACTGTTTTTT
TRBV7-9	TRBJ2-1	NA	TRBD2	CASSSTSGGGNEQFF	TGTGCCAGCAGCTCGACTAGCGGGGGTGGCAATGAGCAGTTCTTC
TRBV7-2	TRBJ1-1	NA	NA	CASSQGGTEAFF	TGTGCCAGCAGCCAAGGAGGGACTGAAGCTTTCTTT
TRBV27	TRBJ1-5	NA	NA	CASSFSTGSNQPQHF	TGTGCCAGCAGTTTCTCGACGGGATCCAATCAGCCCCAGCATTTT
TRBV9	TRBJ1-2	NA	TRBD1	CASSEGADYGYTF	TGTGCCAGCAGCGAGGGGGCTGACTATGGCTACACCTTC
TRBV11-3	TRBJ2-2	NA	NA	CASSAPGTSAGELFF	TGTGCCAGCAGCGCACCGGGAACCTCAGCAGGGGAGCTGTTTTTT